This T cell receptor (beta chain) was observed in a study of CD8+ T cells in alopecia areata (dated by TCRdb to between 2017 and 2018). For context, the study as a whole: Treated patients were enrolled in an open-label pilot trial of oral tofacitinib, 5 to 10 mg twice daily, for moderate-to-severe alopecia areata. Patients received tofacitinib for 6 to 18 months and were then followed off drug for 6 months to check for delayed response and recurrence. For the treated patients, the SALT score, which quantifies what percentage of scalp surface area is affected, served as the measure of disease severity. The study used high-throughput TCRbeta sequencing to examine T cell clonal expansion in alopecia areata, in both the C3H/HeJ mouse model and human patients. In humans, TCRbeta sequencing was performed on scalp tissue and on sorted CD4+ and CD8+ peripheral blood T cells from healthy controls and from patients with patchy or totalis/universalis alopecia areata. Tofacitinib-treated patients had biopsies at baseline and at 4 and 24 weeks of treatment, with a later scalp biopsy in several patients. Clonality in the scalp was compared among normal scalp (n=4), patchy alopecia areata scalp (n=8), and alopecia totalis/universalis scalp (n=8). RNA was obtained with the PAXgene miRNA kit for fixed scalp, the miRNeasy kit for PBMCs, and the RNeasy kit for mouse skin. TCRbeta CDR3 regions were amplified by immunoSEQ multiplex PCR using 35 Vbeta forward and 13 Jbeta reverse primers.

This clone turned up a few times. Its antigen specificity is not known. Base qualities were left out, and no much larger clone turns up one base away. The study at large found these results: With tofacitinib, both scalp clonality and the number of expanded CD8+ clones among the top 100 scalp clones went down significantly. Compared with normal scalp, lesional scalp, particularly in alopecia totalis/universalis, had higher clonality and more expanded CD8+ clones, which suggests antigenic drive. Because the treated cohort was small and had just a single nonresponder, larger studies are needed to establish links between baseline CD8+ expansion and response. Scalp TCR repertoire analysis is complicated because resident alphabeta T cells in normal human skin are also sequenced, whereas mouse skin is dominated by gammadelta T cells. During tofacitinib treatment, many expanded lesional clones remained in scalp and blood, and this persistence may partly explain relapse after treatment is stopped. Shared TCR sequences between patients were less evident than in mice, which may be partly attributable to HLA diversity in the patient population.

The receptor library was made with the immunoSEQ multiplex PCR assay. RNA was extracted from all samples and reverse transcribed into cDNA, which served as template for TCR sequencing. First-strand cDNA was synthesized using SuperScript III with a 2:1 mix of oligo-dT and random hexamers. A synthetic immune receptor repertoire was used to measure amplification bias, and any remaining bias was corrected computationally. The original pipeline was this. Raw reads were preprocessed to remove errors, and CDR3 was defined according to IMGT conventions as the region from the conserved cysteine to phenylalanine. Clonality was computed by normalizing Shannon entropy by log2 of the number of productive unique TCRs and subtracting the result from 1. CD4 or CD8 identity of scalp clones was inferred by cross-referencing scalp TCRbeta sequences with sorted blood CD4 and CD8 repertoires. As stored in TCRdb, this immuneACCESS dataset retains in-frame rearrangements with V and J assigned. A fraction of the clones does not appear; measured against another copy, unresolved V genes explain less than half of the discrepancy, and the remainder lacks a known reason. That table gives V, J and clone size, and the DNA gave D and trimming. This sample comprises roughly 200,000 clones, approximately 55% of them detected only once. The ten top clones hold more than 10% of the sample.

The germline V gene provides CDR1 SQVTM and CDR2 ANQGSEA. The CDR3 sequence holds 12 residues, the cysteine and phenylalanine included. The CDR3 DNA has 36 bases and is translated from base 1. Trimming takes 5 bases off V and 2 bases off J; junction bases not matched to a gene: 2. This specimen's time point label, interpreted: 20 to 30 weeks on oral tofacitinib. The treatment or condition label for this specimen denotes: oral pan-JAK inhibitor, 5-10 mg twice daily. Peripheral blood and lesional scalp punch biopsies were obtained from patients with alopecia areata. PBMCs were isolated by density centrifugation and stained for CD3, CD4 and CD8, and CD4+ and CD8+ T cells were sorted on a FACSAria.

This chain is built from TRBV29-1 and TRBJ2-5, with 7 bases matching TRBD1. This TCR was recovered from a human donor with alopecia areata. The input for sequencing was CD8+ T cells sorted from blood, taken at week 24, from a patient treated with tofacitinib. This receptor has the CDR3 CSVTDRQETQYF. The sequenced DNA is TGCAGCGTTACGGACAGGCAAGAGACCCAGTACTTC.